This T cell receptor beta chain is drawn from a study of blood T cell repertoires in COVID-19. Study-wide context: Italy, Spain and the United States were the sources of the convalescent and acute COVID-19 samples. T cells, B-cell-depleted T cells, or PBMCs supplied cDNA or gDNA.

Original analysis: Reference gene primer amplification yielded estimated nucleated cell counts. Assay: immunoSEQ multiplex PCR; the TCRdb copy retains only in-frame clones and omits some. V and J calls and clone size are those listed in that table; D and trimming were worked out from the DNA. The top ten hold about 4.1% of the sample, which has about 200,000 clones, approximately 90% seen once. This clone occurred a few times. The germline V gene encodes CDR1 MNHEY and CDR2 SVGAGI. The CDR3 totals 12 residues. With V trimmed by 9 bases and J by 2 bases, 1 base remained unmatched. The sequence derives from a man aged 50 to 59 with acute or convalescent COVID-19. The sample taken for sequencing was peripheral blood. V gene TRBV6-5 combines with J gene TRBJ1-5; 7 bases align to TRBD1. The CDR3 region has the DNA TGTGCCAGTCAGGGGGGCAATCAGCCCCAGCATTTT. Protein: CASQGGNQPQHF.